Following are 12 T cell receptor beta chains from one sample sequenced in a study of T cell responses to AZD1222 COVID-19 vaccine. Generated by immunoSEQ multiplex PCR, the TCRdb table keeps only in-frame clones and is missing some. This table holds 95,000 to 120,000 clones, about 86% found once. Sequencing used peripheral blood, obtained on day 0 of AZD1222 vaccination. The receptor source for this set is an adult in good health.

This chain links TRBV7-2 with TRBJ1-1; D is possibly TRBD1 (6 bases). Trimming stripped 1 base from V and 5 bases from J, with 11 bases between. Germline V lookup: CDR1 SGHTA, CDR2 FQGNSA. CDR3 length: 14 amino acids. The CDR3 DNA follows: TGTGCCAGCAGCTTAGATGGGGGGCGAACTGAAGCTTTCTTT. It specifies CASSLDGGRTEAFF.

The rearrangement links TRBV6-5 to TRBJ1-1, with D perhaps TRBD1 (5 bases). Trimming removed 0 bases from V and 2 bases from J, with 10 bases in between. The CDR3 sequence is 15 residues long. CDR1 is MNHEY, CDR2 SVGAGI, per germline. DNA for the CDR3: TGTGCCAGCAGTTACTCGAACAGGCCCAACACTGAAGCTTTCTTT. Protein sequence: CASSYSNRPNTEAFF.

The chain uses TRBV10-3 and TRBJ2-5; D may be TRBD1 (6 bases). Germline V gene lookup returns CDR1 ENHRY and CDR2 SYGVKD. Trimming took off 6 bases at V and 5 bases at J, with 22 bases between the two ends. The length of the CDR3 is 16 residues. The CDR3 DNA follows: TGTGCCATCAGCCGCCCCCAGGAGGCAGGGGTGGAGACCCAGTACTTC. Amino acids: CAISRPQEAGVETQYF.

The chain uses TRBV5-1 and TRBJ2-1; TRBD2 matches at 9 bases. V dropped 2 bases and J dropped 6; count of bases not matched to a gene: 6. The CDR3 is made up of 15 amino acids. CDR1 and CDR2 from the germline V gene are SGHRS and YFSETQ. The CDR3 loop is CASSLLAGGVNEQFF. CDR3 coding DNA: TGCGCCAGCAGCTTACTAGCGGGTGGGGTCAATGAGCAGTTCTTC. Together with reference TRBV5-1 and TRBJ2-1, the CDR3 gives the full variable domain: KAGVTQTPRYLIKTRGQQVTLSCSPISGHRSVSWYQQTPGQGLQFLFEYFSETQRNKGNFPGRFSGRQFSNSRSEMNVSTLELGDSALYLCASSLLAGGVNEQFFGPGTRLTVL.

The CDR3 sequence is CASRAQFEAFF. CDR3 in DNA: TGTGCCAGCAGAGCGCAGTTTGAAGCTTTCTTT. The chain links TRBV6-5 to TRBJ1-1; D gene uncertain. The CDR3 has 11 residues. Germline V gene data show CDR1 as MNHEY and CDR2 as SVGAGI. The V gene lost 6 bases and the J gene lost 7 bases, with 9 bases spanning the gap.

This chain uses TRBV2 with TRBJ2-3, with D unresolved. Trimming took off 5 bases at V and 6 bases at J, with 15 bases between the two ends. This CDR3 region has 14 residues. CDR1 is SNHLY and CDR2 is FYNNEI in the germline V gene. The CDR3 region is CASSTRRASDTQYF. The CDR3 DNA reads TGTGCCAGCAGTACTCGCCGGGCGTCTGATACGCAGTATTTT. The complete variable domain, with remaining parts taken from reference TRBV2 and TRBJ2-3, reads EPEVTQTPSHQVTQMGQEVILRCVPISNHLYFYWYRQILGQKVEFLVSFYNNEISEKSEIFDDQFSVERPDGSNFTLKIRSTKLEDSAMYFCASSTRRASDTQYFGPGTRLTVL.

This clone showed up just a few times. The chain combines TRBV7-9 with TRBJ1-1; D not certain. V was cut by 2 bases and J by 1 base, with 8 bases left in between. Germline V CDR1 and CDR2: SEHNR, FQNEAQ (reference sequence). This CDR3 is 14 amino acids long. This CDR3 is CASSLIGENTEAFF. CDR3 coding DNA: TGTGCCAGCAGCTTAATTGGAGAGAACACTGAAGCTTTCTTT.

The chain is built from TRBV11-1 and TRBJ1-6, with 10 bases identical to TRBD1. The CDR3 is made up of 16 amino acids. After removal of 5 bases from V and 7 bases from J, the junction contained 8 bases not matched to a gene. Per germline, CDR1 SGHAT and CDR2 FQDESV (reference sequence). This CDR3 is CASSPRDRGPNSPLHF. In DNA form, the CDR3 reads TGTGCCAGCAGCCCTAGGGACAGGGGACCGAATTCACCCCTCCACTTT.

This clone was counted a single time. The V and J genes are TRBV28 and TRBJ2-3; the match to TRBD2 covers 13 bases. This CDR3 region has 17 residues. J lost 6 bases, V lost 7 bases, and 13 bases had no gene match. Germline V gene data show CDR1 as MDHEN and CDR2 as SYDVKM. As DNA, the CDR3 is TGTGCCAGCAAGGCCCCAGGGACTAGCGGGGACGTGGATACGCAGTATTTT. Protein: CASKAPGTSGDVDTQYF.

The chain uses TRBV10-1 and TRBJ1-2, with TRBD1 identical over 7 bases. CDR1 is WNHNN and CDR2 is SYGVQD in the germline V gene (reference sequence). Unmatched junction bases numbered 16, after V lost 1 base and J lost 8 bases. There are 17 residues in the CDR3. This CDR3 is CASSEYDRVSSPRGYTF. CDR3 in DNA: TGCGCCAGCAGTGAGTACGACAGGGTCAGTTCGCCTCGGGGCTACACCTTC.

The chain is built from TRBV4-3 and TRBJ2-1; weak D call: TRBD1 (5 bases). This CDR3 has 16 amino acids. The germline V gene encodes CDR1 LGHNA and CDR2 YSLEER. Deletions cut 4 bases from V and 8 bases from J, with 21 bases between. The CDR3 protein is CASSRTPAGLWDEQFF. The CDR3 nucleotides read TGCGCCAGCAGCCGGACACCCGCTGGCCTTTGGGATGAGCAGTTCTTC.

This clone was seen only a few times. V usage is TRBV19 and J usage is TRBJ1-2; the match to TRBD1 covers 10 bases. This CDR3 is built from 14 residues. The junction had 8 bases not matched to a gene; V was cut back by 5 bases and J by 8 bases. Looked up from germline, CDR1 is LNHDA and CDR2 is SQIVND (reference sequence). This CDR3 reads CASSDGTGVGGYTF. The DNA for the CDR3 is TGTGCCAGTAGTGACGGGACAGGGGTCGGCGGCTACACCTTC.